This TCR beta chain was sequenced during a study of blood T cell repertoires in COVID-19. Study-level information: Acute-phase and convalescent COVID-19 samples originated in the United States, Italy and Spain. PBMCs, B-cell-depleted T cells, or T cells were the source of the cDNA or gDNA that made up the material.

Original processing methods: From reference gene primer amplification, estimates of nucleated cell counts were derived. TCRdb keeps only in-frame clones here, not all; method: immunoSEQ multiplex PCR. V and J calls and clone size are copied from that table; D and trimming were computed from the DNA. Among 95,000 to 110,000 clones listed, 87% were seen once. V was pared by 4 bases and J by 3 bases, with 12 bases between. CDR1 is SQVTM and CDR2 is ANQGSEA in the germline V gene. CDR3 length: 13 residues. The material sequenced was peripheral blood. The TCR originated in a man aged 45 to 65 in a cohort sampled during active COVID-19. The chain uses TRBV29-1 and TRBJ1-2; TRBD1 is a possible D gene (6 bases). Written as DNA, the CDR3 is TGCAGCGTTGGTTGGGGGCGCGACTATGGCTACACCTTC. Its protein product is CSVGWGRDYGYTF.